This T cell receptor (beta chain) was found in a study of blood T cell repertoires in COVID-19. Across the whole study: Donors in the United States, Italy and Spain gave samples during acute or convalescent COVID-19. The analysed material was cDNA or gDNA that came from T cells, B-cell-depleted T cells, or PBMCs.

The V end lost 6 bases, the J end lost 14 bases, and 20 bases lay between the germline ends. Germline V gene lookup returns CDR1 MDHEN and CDR2 SYDVKM. CDR3 length: 14 residues. Seattle's enrolled individuals joined amid active infection and were then monitored longitudinally. This clone was detected once. Some clones are missing from TCRdb's copy, which holds only in-frame ones; the method was immunoSEQ multiplex PCR. In the table there are 150,000 to 170,000 clones, about 83% of which are singletons. The chain recombines TRBV28 with TRBJ1-6, with D hard to call. The sequence was obtained from a woman aged 60 to 75 with COVID-19, enrolled during active disease. The sequenced sample consisted of peripheral blood. CDR3 sequence reads: CASRSTGSRFALHF. The CDR3 DNA reads TGTGCCAGCAGATCTACCGGGTCCCGATTCGCCCTCCACTTT.